Sample share makes the clone carrying this TCR beta chain medium-sized (0.01 to 0.1%). Its specificity is not known. The time point was: blood at routine non-recurrence follow-up after resection. Unsorted whole RNA samples from tumor, nontumor lung or frozen PBMC were sequenced. The sample comes from a study of spatial heterogeneity in lung cancer. Whole-study context: The donor group consisted of around 66 patients who had untreated, early-stage non-small cell lung cancer. Unique TCR and UMI combinations averaged more than ten appearances each in raw reads. Study-wide findings and caveats: Resection blood, more than follow-up blood, showed ubiquitous expanded tumor TCRs.

This CDR3 is 14 amino acids long. Germline CDR1 reads SGHTA; CDR2 reads FQGNSA. V shed 3 bases and J shed 2 bases, with 9 bases lying between them. Every molecule of TCR cDNA had its own unique molecular identifier. TCRdb reanalysed the 5' RACE reads using MiXCR and keeps one entry per CDR3 protein. Of around 47,000 distinct CDR3 sequences listed, roughly 7% are singletons. This material consisted of PBMCs, taken at follow-up. The origin of this receptor is a female donor with early-stage non-small cell lung cancer. The chain uses TRBV7-2 and TRBJ2-3; the D call may be TRBD1 or TRBD2 (6 bases each). The CDR3 DNA reads TGTGCCAGCAGCTTCTCGGGGGCCACAGATACGCAGTATTTT. Amino acids: CASSFSGATDTQYF.